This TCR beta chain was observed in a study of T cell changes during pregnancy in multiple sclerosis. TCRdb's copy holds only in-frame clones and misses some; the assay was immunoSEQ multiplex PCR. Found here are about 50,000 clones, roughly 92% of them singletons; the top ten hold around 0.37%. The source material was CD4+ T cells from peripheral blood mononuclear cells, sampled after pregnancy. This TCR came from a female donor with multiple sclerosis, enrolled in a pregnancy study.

The DNA of the CDR3 is TGTGCCAGCAGTGGAGGAGATCAAACCGGCACAGATACGCAGTATTTT. It is translated as CASSGGDQTGTDTQYF. The rearrangement links TRBV27 to TRBJ2-3, with D possibly being TRBD2 (5 bases). V was cut by 5 bases and J by 1 base, with 16 bases left in between. The CDR3 consists of 16 residues. The germline V gene encodes CDR1 MNHEY and CDR2 SMNVEV (reference sequence).